These 28 T cell receptor beta chains were sequenced from one sample in a study of blood T cell repertoires in COVID-19. The repertoire was sequenced with immunoSEQ multiplex PCR; TCRdb's copy has only in-frame clones and lacks some. The sample consists of under 25,000 clones, around 84% of them appearing once. Specimen: peripheral blood. These TCRs come from an elderly woman with acute or convalescent COVID-19.

The V gene is TRBV25-1, the J gene TRBJ1-1; no definite D call. The CDR3 loop spans 12 amino acids. Per germline, CDR1 MGHDK and CDR2 SYGVNS. Trimming took off 7 bases at V and 7 bases at J, with 13 bases between the two ends. The CDR3 loop reads CASISARFEAFF. CDR3 DNA: TGTGCCAGCATAAGCGCCCGATTTGAAGCTTTCTTT.

This clone was seen just once. The chain is built from TRBV5-1 and TRBJ2-1; 11 bases fit TRBD2. Germline CDR1 and CDR2: SGHRS and YFSETQ. J was trimmed by 5 bases and V by 3 bases; bases with no gene match: 13. This CDR3 comprises 18 residues. CDR3 loop: CASSYRFLAGGQDNEQFF. In DNA form, the CDR3 reads TGCGCCAGCAGCTATCGTTTCCTAGCGGGAGGTCAAGACAATGAGCAGTTCTTC.

Only a few counts were recorded for this clone. The V and J genes are TRBV23-1 and TRBJ2-3; the match to TRBD1 covers 7 bases. TRBV23-1 is assigned to the ORF class and has an uncertain function. J was trimmed by 5 bases and V by 2 bases; bases with no gene match: 4. This CDR3 is built from 14 residues. CDR3 region: CASSQLRGLDTQYF. CDR3 nucleotide sequence: TGCGCCAGCAGTCAACTAAGGGGGCTAGATACGCAGTATTTT.

The V call is TRBV6-1, the J call TRBJ1-3; no reliable D call. The CDR3 has 11 amino acids. Trimming took off 2 bases at V and 8 bases at J, with 4 bases between the two ends. Germline CDR1 MNHNS, CDR2 SASEGT. The CDR3 sequence is CASSERDTIYF. The CDR3 region has the DNA TGTGCCAGCAGTGAACGGGACACCATATATTTT.

The rearrangement joins TRBV9 to TRBJ1-6; 7 positions agree with TRBD1. The V gene's germline CDR1 is SGDLS and CDR2 YYNGEE. The junction had 5 bases not matched to a gene; V was cut back by 4 bases and J by 7 bases. The CDR3 length is 14 residues. CDR3 sequence reads: CASSPGQVNSPLHF. CDR3 coding DNA: TGTGCCAGCAGCCCTGGACAGGTCAATTCACCCCTCCACTTT. Full variable domain (rest looked up from reference TRBV9 and TRBJ1-6): DSGVTQTPKHLITATGQRVTLRCSPRSGDLSVYWYQQSLDQGLQFLIQYYNGEERAKGNILERFSAQQFPDLHSELNLSSLELGDSALYFCASSPGQVNSPLHFGNGTRLTVT.

This chain joins TRBV24-1 and TRBJ1-6; no definite D call. CDR1 and CDR2 from the germline V gene are KGHDR and SFDVKD. With 0 bases removed from V and 6 bases from J, the gap between germline ends came to 14 bases. This CDR3 spans 17 amino acids. The CDR3, as DNA: TGTGCCACCAGTGATTTGGGGCTGGAGGAGGTTAATTCACCCCTCCACTTT. Encoded protein: CATSDLGLEEVNSPLHF.

This clone was seen just once. This chain connects TRBV6-5 to TRBJ2-7; 10 bases agree with TRBD1. V lost 6 bases to trimming and J lost 0 bases; unmatched junction nucleotides: 5. Germline assignment: CDR1 MNHEY and CDR2 SVGAGI. The CDR3 consists of 15 residues. The CDR3 DNA is TGTGCCAGCAGGGACAGGGGGGCCTCCTCCTACGAGCAGTACTTC. Protein sequence: CASRDRGASSYEQYF.

This rearrangement joins TRBV5-1 to TRBJ1-2; D not resolved. V lost 5 bases and J 0 bases, leaving 8 bases between the germline ends. This CDR3 comprises 13 residues. Looked up from germline, CDR1 is SGHRS and CDR2 is YFSETQ. The chain's CDR3 is CASRTTSNYGYTF. In DNA, the CDR3 is TGCGCCAGCAGGACTACTTCTAACTATGGCTACACCTTC.

V is TRBV7-9 and J is TRBJ1-4; TRBD1 matches at 7 bases. The germline gives CDR1 SEHNR, CDR2 FQNEAQ (reference sequence). V gave up 3 bases and J gave up 4 bases; unmatched junction bases: 11. The CDR3 is 17 residues long. CDR3 sequence (DNA): TGTGCCAGCAGCTTTGGGCAGGGGGGCTCCAATAATGAAAAACTGTTTTTT. It is translated as CASSFGQGGSNNEKLFF.

The chain's CDR3 is CASSRLPDRGKDRVTNEKLFF. For the CDR3, the DNA is TGTGCCAGCAGCCGACTACCGGACAGGGGGAAGGATCGGGTAACTAATGAAAAACTGTTTTTT. The V call is TRBV3-1 (or the pseudogene TRBV3-2), the J call TRBJ1-4; 10 bases align to TRBD1. This CDR3 spans 21 amino acids. J gave up 1 base and V 4 bases, and 18 bases lay outside the gene matches. Germline loops: CDR1 LGHDT, CDR2 YNNKEL (reference sequence).

Note on this clone: The junction departs from the called germline gene at one end, perhaps through a read error. The chain joins TRBV5-1 to TRBJ2-5; 7 positions agree with TRBD1. Germline lookup yields CDR1 SGHRS and CDR2 YFSETQ. The CDR3 contains 16 residues. The CDR3 sequence is CASSLGQGSTREAQYF. The CDR3 DNA reads as TGCGCCAGCAGCTTGGGACAGGGAAGCACAAGAGAGGCCCAGTACTTC.

The chain uses TRBV3-1 (or the pseudogene TRBV3-2) and TRBJ2-5; the match to TRBD2 covers 11 bases. The CDR3 runs 15 residues. Germline V gene sequence: CDR1 LGHDT, CDR2 YNNKEL (reference sequence). V shed 4 bases, J shed 5 bases, and the junction held 6 bases outside the gene matches. The CDR3 DNA reads TGTGCCAGCAGCCGAGTAGCGGGGGGGCAGGAGACCCAGTACTTC. This gives the protein CASSRVAGGQETQYF.

This clone has only one observation. This chain joins TRBV7-9 and TRBJ2-3; D call uncertain. Trimming shortened V by 5 bases and J by 3 bases, and 6 bases separated the two germline ends. CDR1 is SEHNR, CDR2 FQNEAQ, per germline (reference sequence). The CDR3 extends over 12 amino acids. The CDR3 coding sequence is TGTGCCAGCAGCCTTTATACAGATACGCAGTATTTT. This encodes CASSLYTDTQYF.

The chain links TRBV30 to TRBJ1-4; unclear D gene. V was trimmed by 0 bases and J by 14 bases, leaving 13 bases between them. The germline CDR1 and CDR2 sequences are GTSNPN and SVGIG (reference sequence). The CDR3 spans 12 residues. The CDR3 coding sequence is TGTGCCTGGAGTGTAACGAGCGAGCGGCTGTTTTTT. Translating gives CAWSVTSERLFF.

V gene TRBV20-1 combines with J gene TRBJ2-1, with 9 bases that match TRBD2. J gave up 0 bases and V 3 bases, and 12 bases lay outside the gene matches. The CDR3 runs 18 residues. Germline values: CDR1 DFQATT, CDR2 SNEGSKA (reference sequence). The CDR3 nucleotides are TGCAGTGCTAGTAAACGACTAGCGGCCTTGAGCTCCTACAATGAGCAGTTCTTC. Translated: CSASKRLAALSSYNEQFF.

J is TRBJ2-5 and V is TRBV19; 7 nucleotides align to TRBD1. The CDR3 spans 14 residues. Trimming cost V 5 bases and J 7 bases; bases outside gene matches: 10. CDR1 is LNHDA, CDR2 SQIVND, per germline (reference sequence). In nucleotides, the CDR3 is TGTGCCAGTAGTCTCCGGACAGGTCGCAGGACCCAGTACTTC. Translating it yields CASSLRTGRRTQYF.

This clone appeared a few times. The V and J genes are TRBV24-1 and TRBJ2-1; the match to TRBD2 covers 10 bases. After removal of 3 bases from V and 5 bases from J, the junction contained 3 bases not matched to a gene. Germline CDR1 KGHDR, CDR2 SFDVKD. The CDR3 consists of 15 residues. This CDR3 is CATSDPGLADNEQFF. The CDR3, as DNA: TGTGCCACCAGTGATCCCGGACTAGCGGACAATGAGCAGTTCTTC.

The chain is built from TRBV6-2 or TRBV6-3 and TRBJ2-1, with D tentatively TRBD2 (5 bases). Germline V gene lookup returns CDR1 MNHEY and CDR2 SVGEGT. With 5 bases removed from V and 4 bases from J, the gap between germline ends came to 9 bases. CDR3 length: 13 amino acids. The CDR3 sequence is CASSADSYNEQFF. The CDR3 DNA sequence: TGTGCCAGCAGTGCGGACTCGTACAATGAGCAGTTCTTC.

The chain carries TRBV7-8 and TRBJ2-5; D may be TRBD1 (6 bases). This CDR3 has 16 amino acids. Trimming shortened V by 5 bases and J by 3 bases, and 19 bases separated the two germline ends. Per the germline V gene, CDR1 is SGHVS and CDR2 is FQNEAQ. CDR3 in amino acids: CASSPLTGNSEETQYF. The CDR3 bases are TGTGCCAGCAGCCCTCTGACAGGAAACAGTGAAGAGACCCAGTACTTC.

V and J are TRBV11-2 and TRBJ2-7; 9 bases are shared with TRBD2. With 0 bases clipped from V and 5 bases from J, the junction kept 2 bases outside the gene matches. Looked up from germline, CDR1 is SGHAT and CDR2 is FQNNGV. The CDR3 loop spans 14 amino acids. In DNA, the CDR3 is TGTGCCAGCAGCTTAGACAAGCGGGGGGACGAGCAGTACTTC. Amino acid sequence: CASSLDKRGDEQYF.

The V call is TRBV5-1, the J call TRBJ1-1; no clear D gene. Trimming removed 6 bases at V and 3 bases at J, with 18 bases between. CDR3 length equals 15 residues. Germline V gene lookup returns CDR1 SGHRS and CDR2 YFSETQ. Here the CDR3 DNA reads TGCGCCAGCACGGATATAGCCCGAAGAGACACTGAAGCTTTCTTT. It specifies CASTDIARRDTEAFF.

V usage is TRBV4-3 and J usage is TRBJ1-4, with 7 bases matching TRBD1. After removal of 1 base from V and 10 bases from J, the junction contained 6 bases not matched to a gene. This CDR3 contains 14 residues. Germline V gene data show CDR1 as LGHNA and CDR2 as YSLEER. The CDR3 sequence: CASSQGDSSTKLFF. The CDR3 nucleotides read TGCGCCAGCAGCCAAGGGGACAGCTCTACAAAACTGTTTTTT.

This clone was recorded only once. The chain couples TRBV10-3 to TRBJ1-6; D perhaps matches TRBD1 (5 bases). The CDR3 runs to 18 residues. Germline CDR1 ENHRY, CDR2 SYGVKD. The ends were cut back, 2 bases at V and 0 bases at J, with 14 bases in the middle. CDR3 loop: CAISERGSFSSYNSPLHF. Written as DNA, the CDR3 is TGTGCCATCAGTGAGAGGGGCAGCTTCAGCTCCTATAATTCACCCCTCCACTTT.

This clone has just a few counts. The genes are TRBV2 and TRBJ2-1, with 8 bases lining up with TRBD2. Germline V lookup: CDR1 SNHLY, CDR2 FYNNEI. The V segment lost 8 bases and the J segment 5 bases; nucleotides outside the gene matches: 11. The CDR3 has 15 amino acids. CDR3 sequence: CASLFSGAGNNEQFF. The CDR3 nucleotides are TGTGCCAGCCTATTTAGCGGGGCCGGGAACAATGAGCAGTTCTTC.

The chain's CDR3 is CASSRLARESRAPFF. In DNA form, the CDR3 reads TGTGCCAGCAGCCGCCTCGCGCGGGAGTCGAGGGCCCCGTTCTTC. The genes are TRBV6-5 and TRBJ2-1; 7 nucleotides match TRBD2. CDR1 MNHEY and CDR2 SVGAGI come from the germline V gene. This CDR3 spans 15 amino acids. The junction had 20 bases not matched to a gene; V was cut back by 6 bases and J by 15 bases.

V and J are TRBV6-5 and TRBJ1-5; TRBD1 is a possible D gene (5 bases). The V and J ends lost 8 bases and 1 base respectively, with 15 bases between them. This CDR3 has 15 amino acids. Germline V gene lookup returns CDR1 MNHEY and CDR2 SVGAGI. Here the CDR3 reads CASQIRESSNQPQHF. CDR3 nucleotide sequence: TGTGCCAGCCAAATCAGGGAATCGAGCAATCAGCCCCAGCATTTT.

This chain uses TRBV9 with TRBJ1-6; 9 bases line up with TRBD1. Losses at the gene ends were 4 bases for V and 0 bases for J; bases not matched to a gene: 8. This CDR3 spans 18 amino acids. In germline, CDR1 is SGDLS, CDR2 YYNGEE. CDR3 sequence (DNA): TGTGCCAGCAGCCCGGGACAGGGCATTAGCTCCTATAATTCACCCCTCCACTTT. Its translation is CASSPGQGISSYNSPLHF.

This chain connects TRBV2 to TRBJ2-1, with a possible D match to TRBD2 (6 bases). The length of the CDR3 is 17 residues. Looked up from germline, CDR1 is SNHLY and CDR2 is FYNNEI. Trimming took off 2 bases at V and 4 bases at J, with 18 bases between the two ends. The CDR3 sequence: CASSEPAGLSPYNEQFF. Here the CDR3 DNA reads TGTGCCAGCAGTGAACCAGCAGGACTATCCCCTTACAATGAGCAGTTCTTC.